What follows is one T cell receptor beta chain and its context. Its antigen is still unknown. The data stem from a study of OX40 agonist ivuxolimab in advanced cancers. Whole-study context: From about 23 to 85 years was the age range, with a mean of around 57 years, and approximately 84% were male.

Study-level points and caveats: Expanded clones were, on average, more numerous among CD8+ T cells than CD4+.

The repertoire was sequenced with immunoSEQ multiplex PCR; TCRdb's copy has only in-frame clones and lacks some. This sample has around 70,000 clones, with more than 85% found just once. The germline V gene encodes CDR1 GTSNPN and CDR2 SVGIG (reference sequence). This CDR3 is 15 amino acids long. V lost 3 bases to trimming and J lost 6 bases; unmatched junction nucleotides: 6. The sample here was CD4+ or CD8+ T cells sorted from blood, taken in a trial of the OX40 agonist ivuxolimab. The clonotype comes from an adult with an advanced solid tumor such as melanoma, head and neck, liver or kidney cancer. This rearrangement joins TRBV30 to TRBJ2-1, with 12 bases aligning to TRBD2. The CDR3 sequence: CAWSATLAGGNEQFF. CDR3 nucleotide sequence: TGTGCCTGGAGCGCAACACTAGCGGGGGGCAATGAGCAGTTCTTC.